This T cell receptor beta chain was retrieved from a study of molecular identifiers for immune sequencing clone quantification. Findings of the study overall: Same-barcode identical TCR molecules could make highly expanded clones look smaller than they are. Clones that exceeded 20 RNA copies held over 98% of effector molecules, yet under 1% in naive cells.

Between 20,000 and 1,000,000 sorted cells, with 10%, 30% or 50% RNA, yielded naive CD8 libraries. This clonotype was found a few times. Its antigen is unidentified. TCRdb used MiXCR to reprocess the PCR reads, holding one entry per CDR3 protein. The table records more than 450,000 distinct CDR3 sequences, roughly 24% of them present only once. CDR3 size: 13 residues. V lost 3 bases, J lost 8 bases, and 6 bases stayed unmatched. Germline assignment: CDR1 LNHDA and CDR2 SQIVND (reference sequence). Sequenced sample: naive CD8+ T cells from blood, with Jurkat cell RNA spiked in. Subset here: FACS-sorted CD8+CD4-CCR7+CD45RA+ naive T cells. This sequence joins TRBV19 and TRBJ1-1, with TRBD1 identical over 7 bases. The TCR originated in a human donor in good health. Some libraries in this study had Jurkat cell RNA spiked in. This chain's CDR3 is CASSILGGEEAFF. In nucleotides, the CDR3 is TGTGCCAGTAGTATTTTAGGGGGCGAAGAAGCTTTCTTT.